Many counts were recorded for the clone carrying this T cell receptor (beta chain). Its antigen is not known. TCRdb independently ran MiXCR on the 5' RACE reads; one entry per CDR3 protein. The table lists about 260,000 distinct CDR3 sequences, around 18% of them singletons. J gave up 5 bases and V 3 bases, and 6 bases lay outside the gene matches. Germline CDR1 reads MDHEN; CDR2 reads SYDVKM. This CDR3 region has 14 residues. This record belongs to a study of CD8 T cells in ankylosing spondylitis. Points from the study as a whole: For ankylosing spondylitis blood, a TCR beta motif of 7 or 8 highly homologous variants appeared characteristic. Disease-linked clones bore a CD8+ phenotype and were relatively rare in peripheral blood. Certain motif variants had earlier appeared in reactive arthritis synovial fluid and blood.

This TCR derives from a male donor with ankylosing spondylitis or in good health (not recorded which). Sequenced input: blood, either unsorted or a sorted T cell fraction (not recorded which). V is TRBV28 and J is TRBJ2-5, with TRBD2 identical over 7 bases. The CDR3 sequence is CASSLGAGRETQYF. Written as DNA, the CDR3 is TGTGCCAGCAGTTTGGGCGCCGGGAGGGAGACCCAGTACTTC.